The 18 T cell receptor beta chains presented below share a single source sample, sequenced in a study of blood T cell repertoires in COVID-19 (dated by TCRdb to 2020 to 2021). The library was prepared using the immunoSEQ multiplex PCR assay. TCRdb obtained this table from immuneACCESS and retained in-frame rearrangements with V and J assigned. These tables miss some clones; where compared with another copy, unresolved V genes account for less than half of the shortfall, and the remainder is unexplained. Counted in this sample were over 250,000 clones; around 80% of them appeared once. More than 4% of the sample belongs to the ten largest clones. Sequencing used PBMCs or T cells enriched from blood (not recorded which). The receptors were gathered from a man between 40 and 49 years old who had been exposed to COVID-19.

This chain uses TRBV5-1 with TRBJ1-2, with D possibly matching TRBD1 (5 bases). Germline assignment: CDR1 SGHRS and CDR2 YFSETQ. The CDR3 contains 17 residues. V was trimmed by 6 bases and J by 4 bases, leaving 25 bases between them. The CDR3 sequence is CASTAPSQGGLSYGYTF. The CDR3 DNA reads TGCGCCAGCACCGCGCCCTCCCAGGGTGGGCTCTCCTATGGCTACACCTTC.

The V gene is TRBV11-3, the J gene TRBJ2-1; D is perhaps TRBD1 (6 bases). V lost 2 bases to trimming and J lost 5 bases, with 13 bases between them. This CDR3 has 15 amino acids. Looked up from germline, CDR1 is SGHNT and CDR2 is YENEEA. The CDR3 DNA reads as TGTGCCAGCAGCTTATCAGGGGTCAATGACAATGAGCAGTTCTTC. Amino acids: CASSLSGVNDNEQFF. The full variable domain, with the rest looked up from reference TRBV11-3 and TRBJ2-1, is EAGVVQSPRYKIIEKKQPVAFWCNPISGHNTLYWYLQNLGQGPELLIRYENEEAVDDSQLPKDRFSAERLKGVDSTLKIQPAELGDSAVYLCASSLSGVNDNEQFFGPGTRLTVL.

In the case of this clone: Other DNA sequences in this specimen translate into the identical CDR3. The J gene is TRBJ1-6, the V gene TRBV12-3 or TRBV12-4, with D uncertain. The CDR3 loop spans 12 amino acids. The V end lost 3 bases, the J end lost 7 bases, and 4 bases lay between the germline ends. The CDR3 sequence: CASSLANSPLHF. CDR3 DNA: TGTGCCAGCAGTTTGGCAAATTCACCCCTCCACTTT.

This rearrangement joins TRBV7-9 to TRBJ2-1, with D perhaps matching TRBD2 (5 bases). This CDR3 spans 13 amino acids. V shed 5 bases and J shed 5 bases, with 10 bases lying between them. Germline loops: CDR1 SEHNR, CDR2 FQNEAQ (reference sequence). This chain's CDR3 is CASSPGFNNEQFF. DNA for the CDR3: TGTGCCAGCAGCCCGGGGTTTAACAATGAGCAGTTCTTC.

J is TRBJ2-2 and V is TRBV9, with TRBD2 identical over 7 bases. The length of the CDR3 is 15 residues. Losses at the gene ends were 4 bases for V and 10 bases for J; bases not matched to a gene: 13. In germline, CDR1 is SGDLS, CDR2 YYNGEE. CDR3 sequence (DNA): TGTGCCAGCAGCATACGGACTAGGGCGGGTGCGGAGCTGTTTTTT. This codes for CASSIRTRAGAELFF.

In this sample, this clone turned up once. V gene TRBV5-4 combines with J gene TRBJ2-1; 10 bases agree with TRBD2. The germline V gene has CDR1 SGHNT and CDR2 YYREEE (reference sequence). The CDR3 covers 15 residues. V lost 4 bases and J lost 7; bases outside the gene matches: 8. The CDR3 protein is CASSNKREGLNEQFF. CDR3 DNA sequence: TGTGCCAGCAGCAATAAGCGGGAGGGCCTAAATGAGCAGTTCTTC.

There are a few counts of this clone. The chain combines TRBV6-5 with TRBJ2-6; no reliable D call. Per germline, CDR1 MNHEY and CDR2 SVGAGI. V was clipped by 3 bases and J by 0 bases, with 9 bases between them. The CDR3 contains 16 residues. CDR3 loop: CASSYGPSSGANVLTF. CDR3 coding DNA: TGTGCCAGCAGTTATGGTCCCAGCTCTGGGGCCAACGTCCTGACTTTC.

About this clone itself: This specimen includes other DNA sequences encoding the same CDR3. The chain has TRBV24-1 and TRBJ2-3; D perhaps matches TRBD1 (6 bases). Germline V gives CDR1 KGHDR, CDR2 SFDVKD. The CDR3 length is 13 residues. V shed 9 bases and J shed 2 bases, with 11 bases lying between them. CDR3 sequence: CATSGQNTDTQYF. In DNA form, the CDR3 reads TGTGCCACCTCCGGACAGAACACAGATACGCAGTATTTT.

This clone was picked up a small number of times. The chain links TRBV7-9 to TRBJ1-3; weak D call: TRBD1 (5 bases). Germline lookup yields CDR1 SEHNR and CDR2 FQNEAQ (reference sequence). The CDR3 extends over 12 amino acids. The V gene lost 2 bases and the J gene lost 9 bases, with 8 bases spanning the gap. The CDR3 DNA reads as TGTGCCAGCAGCTTACCCAGGGTCACCATATATTTT. Encoded protein: CASSLPRVTIYF.

In this sample, this clone turned up once. The rearrangement links TRBV14 to TRBJ1-1; tentative D call: TRBD1 (6 bases). The CDR3 sequence is 14 residues long. In germline, CDR1 is SGHDN, CDR2 FVKESK. V was cut by 3 bases and J by 0 bases, with 8 bases left in between. The CDR3 DNA is TGTGCCAGCAGCCAGGACAGATTGAACACTGAAGCTTTCTTT. Its translation: CASSQDRLNTEAFF.

This clone was seen only once. This sequence joins TRBV27 and TRBJ1-6, with TRBD1 identical over 10 bases. Germline trimming cut 3 bases from V and 6 bases from J; bases unmatched to any gene: 2. Germline V CDR1 and CDR2: MNHEY, SMNVEV (reference sequence). This CDR3 is 15 amino acids long. The CDR3 spells CASSLGQGFNSPLHF. The DNA of the CDR3 is TGTGCCAGCAGTTTGGGACAGGGGTTTAATTCACCCCTCCACTTT.

The chain joins TRBV30 to TRBJ1-2; D gene unclear. The V gene lost 1 base and the J gene lost 4 bases, with 7 bases spanning the gap. This CDR3 is 12 amino acids long. In germline, CDR1 is GTSNPN, CDR2 SVGIG (reference sequence). DNA for the CDR3: TGTGCCTGGAGTGATGGTAGCTATGGCTACACCTTC. Translated, it gives CAWSDGSYGYTF.

The J gene is TRBJ1-2, the V gene TRBV18; D is perhaps TRBD1 (5 bases). The CDR3 totals 16 residues. CDR1 is KGHSH, CDR2 LQKENI, per germline. The V and J ends lost 4 bases and 1 base respectively, with 16 bases between them. The CDR3, as DNA: TGTGCCAGCTCACACACATCGACAGCTCTTAACTATGGCTACACCTTC. This sequence encodes CASSHTSTALNYGYTF.

This chain links TRBV19 with TRBJ1-1; TRBD1 is a possible D gene (6 bases). V was trimmed by 6 bases and J by 1 base, leaving 12 bases between them. The germline CDR1 and CDR2 sequences are LNHDA and SQIVND (reference sequence). The CDR3 spans 14 residues. In nucleotides, the CDR3 is TGTGCCAGTAGGTCATTGGGGGCGAACACTGAAGCTTTCTTT. It is translated as CASRSLGANTEAFF.

CDR3 DNA: TGTGCCAGCAGTGCGGGGACATCCCATTCACCCCTCCACTTT. Protein product: CASSAGTSHSPLHF. The chain joins TRBV2 to TRBJ1-6; perhaps TRBD1 as D (6 bases). This CDR3 has 14 amino acids. Trimming took 4 bases from V and 8 from J, leaving 12 bases between them. Per the germline V gene, CDR1 is SNHLY and CDR2 is FYNNEI.

The rearrangement joins TRBV6-5 to TRBJ2-7; the match to TRBD2 covers 9 bases. There are 15 residues in the CDR3. Per germline, CDR1 MNHEY and CDR2 SVGAGI. Trimming cost V 6 bases and J 3 bases; bases outside gene matches: 9. The CDR3 sequence is CASSPPAGGSYEQYF. The CDR3 bases are TGTGCCAGCAGCCCCCCAGCGGGAGGAAGCTACGAGCAGTACTTC.

The chain links TRBV14 to TRBJ2-7; 9 nucleotides line up with TRBD1. The germline CDR1 and CDR2 sequences are SGHDN and FVKESK. Trimming removed 0 bases from V and 2 bases from J; junction bases left unmatched: 2. The CDR3 runs to 15 residues. Written as DNA, the CDR3 is TGTGCCAGCAGCCAAGAGGACAGGGGCCCCTACGAGCAGTACTTC. Translated, it gives CASSQEDRGPYEQYF.

CDR3 residues: CASSFKRTGELFF. CDR3 DNA sequence: TGTGCCAGCAGCTTTAAGCGGACCGGGGAGCTGTTTTTT. The chain employs TRBV7-3 and TRBJ2-2; D possibly corresponds to TRBD2 (5 bases). The CDR3 contains 13 residues. The V end lost 3 bases, the J end lost 5 bases, and 7 bases lay between the germline ends. The germline V gene encodes CDR1 SGHTA and CDR2 FQGTGA.